This TCR beta chain was identified during a study of response to subunit inactivated influenza vaccine. There are 13 residues in the CDR3. Each CDR3 protein gets one entry after TCRdb re-called the RT-PCR reads with MiXCR. The profile shows almost 250,000 distinct CDR3 sequences, 12% of them singletons. This clonotype was recorded a few times. The sample consisted of non-naive T cells sorted from PBMCs, taken approximately 15 days before vaccination. The origin of this receptor is a man between 50 and 59 years old who received an inactivated influenza vaccine. The gene calls are TRBV21-1 and TRBJ1-5; the table's TRBD1 call for D was not verified on the DNA. TRBV21-1 is an annotated pseudogene. The CDR3 region is CASPGQGDQPQHF. In DNA form, the CDR3 reads TGTGCCAGCCCCGGACAGGGCGATCAGCCCCAGCATTTT.